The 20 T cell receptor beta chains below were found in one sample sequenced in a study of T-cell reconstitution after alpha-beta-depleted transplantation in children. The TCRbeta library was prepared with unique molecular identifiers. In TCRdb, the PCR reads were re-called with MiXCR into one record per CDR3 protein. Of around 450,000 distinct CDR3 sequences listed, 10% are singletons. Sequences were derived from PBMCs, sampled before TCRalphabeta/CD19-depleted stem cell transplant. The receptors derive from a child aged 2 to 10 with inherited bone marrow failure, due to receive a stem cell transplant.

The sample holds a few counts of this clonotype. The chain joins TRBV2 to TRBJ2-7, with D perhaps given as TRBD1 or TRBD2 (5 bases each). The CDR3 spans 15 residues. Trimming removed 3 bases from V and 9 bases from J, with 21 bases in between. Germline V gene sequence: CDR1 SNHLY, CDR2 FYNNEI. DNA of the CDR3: TGTGCCAGCAGTGACGGGACCCGGCTTGTTTTGGTGCAGTACTTC. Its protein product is CASSDGTRLVLVQYF.

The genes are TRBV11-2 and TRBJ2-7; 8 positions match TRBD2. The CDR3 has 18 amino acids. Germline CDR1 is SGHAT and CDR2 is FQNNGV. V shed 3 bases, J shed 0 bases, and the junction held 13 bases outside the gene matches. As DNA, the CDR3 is TGTGCCAGCAGCTTTCGACTCCCAACTAGCGGATCCTCCTACGAGCAGTACTTC. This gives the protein CASSFRLPTSGSSYEQYF.

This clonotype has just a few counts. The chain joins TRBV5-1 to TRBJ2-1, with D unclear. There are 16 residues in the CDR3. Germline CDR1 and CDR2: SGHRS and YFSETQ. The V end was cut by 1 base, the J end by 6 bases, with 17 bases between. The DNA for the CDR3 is TGCGCCAGCAGCTTGTTATCCCCCAATGGTGGCAATGAGCAGTTCTTC. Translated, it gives CASSLLSPNGGNEQFF.

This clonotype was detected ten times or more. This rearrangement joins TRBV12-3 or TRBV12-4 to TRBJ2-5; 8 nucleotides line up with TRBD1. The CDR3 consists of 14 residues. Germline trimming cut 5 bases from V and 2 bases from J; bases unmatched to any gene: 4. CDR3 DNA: TGTGCCAGCAGTGACAGGGGCCTGCAAGAGACCCAGTACTTC. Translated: CASSDRGLQETQYF.

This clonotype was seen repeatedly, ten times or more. CDR3 region: CASRGALSTDTQYF. The DNA of the CDR3 is TGTGCCAGCAGAGGGGCCTTGAGCACAGATACGCAGTATTTT. The gene calls are TRBV6-2 or TRBV6-3 and TRBJ2-3, with a possible D match to TRBD1 (5 bases). The CDR3 is 14 amino acids. The V and J ends lost 6 bases and 0 bases respectively, with 10 bases between them. The germline V gene has CDR1 MNHEY and CDR2 SVGEGT.

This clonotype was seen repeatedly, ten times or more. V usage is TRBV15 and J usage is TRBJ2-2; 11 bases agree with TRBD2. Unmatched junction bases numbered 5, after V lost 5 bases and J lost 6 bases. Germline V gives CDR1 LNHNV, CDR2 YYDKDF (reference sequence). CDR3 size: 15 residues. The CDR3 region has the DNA TGTGCCACCAGCCATACTAGCGGGAGATCCGGGGAGCTGTTTTTT. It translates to CATSHTSGRSGELFF.

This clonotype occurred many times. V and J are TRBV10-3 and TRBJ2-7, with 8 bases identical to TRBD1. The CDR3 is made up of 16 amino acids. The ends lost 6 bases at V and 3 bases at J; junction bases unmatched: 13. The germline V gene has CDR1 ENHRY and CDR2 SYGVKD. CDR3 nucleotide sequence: TGTGCCATCAGAGGGATGACAGGGGTGAAGGTCTACGAGCAGTACTTC. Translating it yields CAIRGMTGVKVYEQYF.

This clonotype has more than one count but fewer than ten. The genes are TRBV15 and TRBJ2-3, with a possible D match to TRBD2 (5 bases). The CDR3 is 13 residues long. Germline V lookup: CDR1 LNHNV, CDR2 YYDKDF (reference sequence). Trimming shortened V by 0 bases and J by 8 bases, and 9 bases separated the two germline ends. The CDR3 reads CATSRDRRGTQYF. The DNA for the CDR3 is TGTGCCACCAGCAGAGATCGACGGGGTACGCAGTATTTT.

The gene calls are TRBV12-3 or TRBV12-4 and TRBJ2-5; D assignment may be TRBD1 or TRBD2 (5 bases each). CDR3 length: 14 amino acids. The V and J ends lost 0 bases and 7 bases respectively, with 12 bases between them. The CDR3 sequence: CASSLAQGRGTQYF. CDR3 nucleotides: TGTGCCAGCAGTTTAGCCCAGGGCCGGGGGACCCAGTACTTC.

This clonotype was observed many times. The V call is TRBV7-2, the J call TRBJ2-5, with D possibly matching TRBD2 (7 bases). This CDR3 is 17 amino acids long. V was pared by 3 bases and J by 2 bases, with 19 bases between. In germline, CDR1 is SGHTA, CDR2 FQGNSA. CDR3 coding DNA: TGTGCCAGCAGCTTCGTCCGGGCGGGGGCGAGACAAGAGACCCAGTACTTC. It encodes CASSFVRAGARQETQYF.

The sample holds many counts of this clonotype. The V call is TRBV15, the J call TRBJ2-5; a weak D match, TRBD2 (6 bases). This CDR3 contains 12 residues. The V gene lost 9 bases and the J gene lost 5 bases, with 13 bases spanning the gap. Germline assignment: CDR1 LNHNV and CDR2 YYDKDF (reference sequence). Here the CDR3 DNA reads TGTGCCACTCGGGACTTTTGGGAGACCCAGTACTTC. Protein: CATRDFWETQYF. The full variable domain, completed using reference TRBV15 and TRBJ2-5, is DAMVIQNPRYQVTQFGKPVTLSCSQTLNHNVMYWYQQKSSQAPKLLFHYYDKDFNNEADTPDNFQSRRPNTSFCFLDIRSPGLGDTAMYLCATRDFWETQYFGPGTRLLVL.

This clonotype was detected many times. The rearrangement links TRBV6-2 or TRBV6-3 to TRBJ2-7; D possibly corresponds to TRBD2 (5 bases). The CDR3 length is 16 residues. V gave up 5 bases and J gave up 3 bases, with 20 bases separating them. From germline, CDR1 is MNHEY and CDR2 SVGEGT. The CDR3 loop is CASSIYNGKDLYEQYF. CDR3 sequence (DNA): TGTGCCAGCAGTATTTATAACGGGAAGGATCTCTACGAGCAGTACTTC.

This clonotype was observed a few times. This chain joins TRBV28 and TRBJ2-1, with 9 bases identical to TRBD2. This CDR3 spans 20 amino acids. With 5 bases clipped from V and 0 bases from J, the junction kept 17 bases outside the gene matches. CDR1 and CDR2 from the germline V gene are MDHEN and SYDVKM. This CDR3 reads CASSGGLAGSMGGSYNEQFF. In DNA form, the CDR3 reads TGTGCCAGCAGTGGGGGGCTAGCGGGATCGATGGGGGGCTCCTACAATGAGCAGTTCTTC.

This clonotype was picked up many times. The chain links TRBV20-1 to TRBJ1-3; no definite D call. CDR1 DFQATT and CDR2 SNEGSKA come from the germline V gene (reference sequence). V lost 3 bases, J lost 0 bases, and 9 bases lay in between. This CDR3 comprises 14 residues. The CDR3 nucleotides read TGCAGTGCTAGGGCCCGCCTCTCTGGAAACACCATATATTTT. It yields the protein CSARARLSGNTIYF.

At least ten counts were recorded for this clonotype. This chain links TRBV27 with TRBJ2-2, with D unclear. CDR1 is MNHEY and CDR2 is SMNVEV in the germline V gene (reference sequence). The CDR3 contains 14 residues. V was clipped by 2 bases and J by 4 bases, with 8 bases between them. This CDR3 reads CASSLLGITGELFF. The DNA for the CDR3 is TGTGCCAGCAGTTTACTAGGGATCACCGGGGAGCTGTTTTTT.

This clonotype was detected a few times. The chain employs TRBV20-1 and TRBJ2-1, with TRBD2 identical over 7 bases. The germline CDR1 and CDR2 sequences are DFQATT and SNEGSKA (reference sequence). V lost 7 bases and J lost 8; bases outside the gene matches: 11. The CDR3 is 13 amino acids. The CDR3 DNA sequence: TGCAGTGTACGACTAGCTGAATTTGATGAGCAGTTCTTC. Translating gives CSVRLAEFDEQFF.

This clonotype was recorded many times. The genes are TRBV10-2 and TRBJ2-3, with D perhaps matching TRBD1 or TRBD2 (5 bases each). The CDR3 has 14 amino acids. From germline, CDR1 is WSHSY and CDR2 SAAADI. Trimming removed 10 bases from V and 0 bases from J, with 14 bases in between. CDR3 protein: CAIGTSMSTDTQYF. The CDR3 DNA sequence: TGCGCCATTGGGACCTCAATGAGCACAGATACGCAGTATTTT.

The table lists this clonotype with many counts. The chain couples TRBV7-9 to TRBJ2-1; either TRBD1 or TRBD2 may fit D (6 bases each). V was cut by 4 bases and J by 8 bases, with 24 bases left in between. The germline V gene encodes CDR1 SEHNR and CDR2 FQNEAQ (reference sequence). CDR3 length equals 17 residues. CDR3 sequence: CASSSRWGEQGGDEQFF. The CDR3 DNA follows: TGTGCCAGCAGCTCCAGGTGGGGTGAACAGGGCGGGGATGAGCAGTTCTTC.

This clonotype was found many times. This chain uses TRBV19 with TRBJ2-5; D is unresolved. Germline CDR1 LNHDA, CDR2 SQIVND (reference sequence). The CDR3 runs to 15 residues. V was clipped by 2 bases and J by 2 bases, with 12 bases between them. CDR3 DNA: TGTGCCAGTAGTATAATCTTCGCAGCGCAAGAGACCCAGTACTTC. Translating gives CASSIIFAAQETQYF.

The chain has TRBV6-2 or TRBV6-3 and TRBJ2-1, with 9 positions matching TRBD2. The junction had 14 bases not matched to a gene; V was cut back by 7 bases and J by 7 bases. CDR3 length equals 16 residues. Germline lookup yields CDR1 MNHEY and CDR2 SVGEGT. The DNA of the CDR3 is TGTGCCAGCACCTCCCTTTCGCGCGGGAGGGAGAATGAGCAGTTCTTC. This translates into CASTSLSRGRENEQFF.